These T cell receptor beta chains were read from a single sample in a study of shared clonotypes between healthy human individuals. The method was immunoSEQ multiplex PCR; TCRdb's version includes in-frame clones alone and lacks a portion of them. The table lists some 2,500,000 clones, around 90% of them singletons. The sequencing sample was made of naive CD4+ T cells from PBMCs. These receptors were obtained from a man aged 18 to 29 in good health. Some clones in this sample may be carry-over from other donors' samples. CDR3s include the opening cysteine and the closing phenylalanine or tryptophan. A D gene is named only where the DNA matches it firmly. Expanded clones are given a class, and other clones once, few, many or no size at all.

size: NA; V: TRBV27; length: 14; D: NA; J: TRBJ2-2; DNA: TGTGCCAGCAGTTTCGTTCCAGTCACCGGGGAGCTGTTTTTT; CDR3: CASSFVPVTGELFF
size: NA; V: TRBV11-3; length: 14; D: TRBD2; J: TRBJ2-1; DNA: TGTGCCAGCAGCTTAGGACTAGCCCACAATGAGCAGTTCTTC; CDR3: CASSLGLAHNEQFF
size: NA; V: TRBV5-1; length: 12; D: NA; J: TRBJ1-2; DNA: TGCGCCAGCAGCTTGGAGGGCGGTGGCTACACCTTC; CDR3: CASSLEGGGYTF
size: NA; V: TRBV5-1; length: 13; D: NA; J: TRBJ2-2; DNA: TGCGCCAGCAGCTATACCGACGGGGGGGAGCTGTTTTTT; CDR3: CASSYTDGGELFF
size: NA; V: TRBV27; length: 16; D: NA; J: TRBJ2-1; DNA: TGTGCCAGCAGTTCCCGGACAGTCGGGCCCTACAATGAGCAGTTCTTC; CDR3: CASSSRTVGPYNEQFF
size: NA; V: TRBV7-2; length: 15; D: TRBD2; J: TRBJ2-1; DNA: TGTGCCACCCATTTCGGGGGGGGCCGGCCCAATGAGCAGTTCTTC; CDR3: CATHFGGGRPNEQFF
size: once; V: TRBV28; length: 13; D: TRBD1; J: TRBJ2-7; DNA: TGTGCCAGCTACGGACAGGGCTCCTACGAGCAGTACTTC; CDR3: CASYGQGSYEQYF
size: once; V: TRBV30; length: 13; D: NA; J: TRBJ1-5; DNA: TGTGCCTGGAGTTACACCTTGGGTCAGCCCCAGCATTTT; CDR3: CAWSYTLGQPQHF
size: NA; V: TRBV6-6; length: 15; D: TRBD2; J: TRBJ2-7; DNA: TGTGCCAGCAGTTATGTAGCGGGAGATAGGTACGAGCAGTACTTC; CDR3: CASSYVAGDRYEQYF
size: NA; V: TRBV9; length: 13; D: NA; J: TRBJ2-7; DNA: TGTGCCAGCAGCATTTCCCAGTCGGGCGAGCAGTACTTC; CDR3: CASSISQSGEQYF
size: NA; V: TRBV5-1; length: 18; D: TRBD2; J: TRBJ2-3; DNA: TGCGCCAGCAGCATACTGACTAGCGGCCGATCTGTAGGAGATACGCAGTATTTT; CDR3: CASSILTSGRSVGDTQYF
size: NA; V: TRBV11-2; length: 17; D: TRBD2; J: TRBJ2-1; DNA: TGTGCCAGCAGCTTAGGGCCATTTGCGGGAGCCTACAATGAGCAGTTCTTC; CDR3: CASSLGPFAGAYNEQFF
size: once; V: TRBV9; length: 12; D: NA; J: TRBJ1-3; DNA: TGTGCCAGCAGCGATGGCGAGGGGACCATATATTTT; CDR3: CASSDGEGTIYF
size: once; V: TRBV19; length: 14; D: NA; J: TRBJ2-7; DNA: TGTGCCAGTAGTAGGAGGGAGGACAGAAGCGAGCAGTACTTC; CDR3: CASSRREDRSEQYF